This is a list of T cell receptor beta chains from one sample in a study of T cells in Graves' hyperthyroidism and ophthalmopathy. TCRdb ran MiXCR on the multiplex PCR reads and lists one entry per CDR3 protein. Of 550,000 to 800,000 distinct CDR3 sequences in the sample, around 16% are singletons; the top ten hold around a sixth. The sequencing sample was made of blood. The receptor set was obtained from a man between 45 and 60 years old with Graves' hyperthyroidism. The CDR3 runs from the conserved cysteine through the conserved F or W. The order of the fields is D gene, clone size, J gene, V gene, CDR3 protein, CDR3 DNA. A D gene is named only where the DNA matches it firmly. Only some rows state a clone size, as once, few, many or a class for expanded clones.

D: TRBD2
size: few
J: TRBJ2-3
V: TRBV5-4
CDR3: CASSFSPTAGETDTQYF
DNA: TGTGCCAGCAGCTTCAGCCCTACTGCGGGAGAGACAGATACGCAGTATTTT

D: TRBD1
size: -
J: TRBJ2-1
V: TRBV11-2
CDR3: CASSFQPLRQGAHNEQFF
DNA: TGTGCCAGCAGCTTCCAACCATTACGACAGGGGGCTCACAATGAGCAGTTCTTC

D: -
size: -
J: TRBJ2-1
V: TRBV27
CDR3: CASNPHGRKAYNEQFF
DNA: TGTGCCAGCAACCCTCATGGGAGGAAGGCCTACAATGAGCAGTTCTTC

D: TRBD2
size: many
J: TRBJ2-7
V: TRBV28
CDR3: CASSLFGGGPREQYF
DNA: TGTGCCAGCAGTTTATTTGGGGGAGGGCCGCGCGAGCAGTACTTC

D: -
size: many
J: TRBJ1-1
V: TRBV3-1
CDR3: CASSQEGAAFF
DNA: TGTGCCAGCAGCCAAGAGGGGGCGGCTTTCTTT

D: TRBD1
size: few
J: TRBJ1-1
V: TRBV5-1
CDR3: CASSRDRGLRNTEAFF
DNA: TGCGCCAGCAGCCGGGACAGGGGCCTGCGGAACACTGAAGCTTTCTTT

D: -
size: -
J: TRBJ1-5
V: TRBV5-1
CDR3: CASSLGFDQPQHF
DNA: TGCGCCAGCAGCTTGGGTTTCGATCAGCCCCAGCATTTT

D: -
size: -
J: TRBJ1-4
V: TRBV10-3
CDR3: CATSGGANGEKLFF
DNA: TGTGCCACCAGTGGCGGGGCCAATGGTGAAAAACTGTTTTTT

D: TRBD2
size: many
J: TRBJ2-1
V: TRBV12-3/TRBV12-4
CDR3: CASSPEVTSGKSSYNEQFF
DNA: TGTGCCAGCAGCCCGGAAGTGACTAGCGGGAAGAGCTCCTACAATGAGCAGTTCTTC

D: -
size: many
J: TRBJ2-1
V: TRBV7-3
CDR3: CASSLIGGLYNEQFF
DNA: TGTGCCAGCAGCTTAATTGGGGGGTTGTACAATGAGCAGTTCTTC

D: TRBD2
size: many
J: TRBJ2-1
V: TRBV15
CDR3: CATSRVRTSGRDNEQFF
DNA: TGTGCCACCAGCAGAGTACGGACTAGCGGGAGAGACAATGAGCAGTTCTTC

D: TRBD1
size: -
J: TRBJ1-6
V: TRBV18
CDR3: CASSPSASGGSPLHF
DNA: TGTGCCAGCTCACCATCAGCCTCAGGGGGTTCACCCCTCCACTTT

D: TRBD1
size: -
J: TRBJ1-2
V: TRBV20-1
CDR3: CSAKDREWGGYTF
DNA: TGCAGTGCGAAGGACAGGGAATGGGGCGGCTACACCTTC

D: TRBD2
size: -
J: TRBJ2-2
V: TRBV30
CDR3: CAWSRPGLANTGELFF
DNA: TGTGCCTGGAGCCGACCGGGACTAGCTAACACCGGGGAGCTGTTTTTT

D: TRBD2
size: many
J: TRBJ2-1
V: TRBV30
CDR3: CAWGKAGLAGGNEQFF
DNA: TGTGCCTGGGGAAAGGCAGGACTAGCGGGAGGAAATGAGCAGTTCTTC

D: -
size: -
J: TRBJ2-5
V: TRBV7-9
CDR3: CASGLNREGKTQYF
DNA: TGTGCCAGCGGCTTAAATCGGGAAGGGAAGACCCAGTACTTC

D: -
size: many
J: TRBJ2-6
V: TRBV25-1
CDR3: CASSELGQAGANVLTF
DNA: TGTGCCAGCAGTGAATTGGGTCAGGCTGGGGCCAACGTCCTGACTTTC

D: -
size: few
J: TRBJ2-3
V: TRBV19
CDR3: CASSIFYAGTTDTQYF
DNA: TGTGCCAGTAGTATTTTCTATGCGGGAACGACAGATACGCAGTATTTT

D: -
size: few
J: TRBJ2-5
V: TRBV12-3/TRBV12-4
CDR3: CASSSLDSQETQYF
DNA: TGTGCCAGCAGTTCCCTGGACAGTCAAGAGACCCAGTACTTC